This T cell receptor beta chain was obtained from a study of graft-versus-host responses after intestinal transplantation. Regarding this clone: Its specificity is not known.

Study outcomes and limitations: Graft-donor T cell macrochimerism in patients accompanied high graft-versus-host to host-versus-graft clonal ratios in allografts. Recipient marrow harbored GvH clones, some of which surfaced first in ileum or blood.

Only in-frame clones appear in the TCRdb table, and some are missing; sequencing was by immunoSEQ multiplex PCR. The table includes 41,000 or so clones, around 96% detected once. Germline assignment: CDR1 SGHDT and CDR2 YYEEEE. This CDR3 contains 14 residues. The V end lost 5 bases, the J end lost 4 bases, and 12 bases lay between the germline ends. The clonotype was recovered from a human donor who was the organ donor for an intestinal transplant. The V and J genes are TRBV5-6 and TRBJ2-2, with D maybe TRBD2 (6 bases). Material: unstimulated CD8+ T cells sorted from spleen or lymph node cells, obtained before transplant. DNA for the CDR3: TGTGCCAGCAGTCGGGACTTCCTCACCGGGGAGCTGTTTTTT. This translates into CASSRDFLTGELFF.